The 14 T cell receptor beta chains listed next were all sequenced from one sample in a study of shared clonotypes between healthy human individuals. The naive CD8 subset, CD45RO-negative cells positively selected for CCR7, excluded terminally differentiated effector memory CD45RA+ cells. Using immunoSEQ multiplex PCR, the repertoire was profiled, and TCRdb retains in-frame clones only, with some absent. The data hold nearly 600,000 clones, with about 95% observed a single time. The sequencing input was naive CD8+ T cells sorted from blood. Receptor source: a woman under 40 in good health.

The rearrangement uses TRBV27 and TRBJ1-1; D is undetermined. Trimming shortened V by 3 bases and J by 2 bases, and 13 bases separated the two germline ends. Germline CDR1 MNHEY, CDR2 SMNVEV (reference sequence). This CDR3 spans 15 amino acids. The CDR3 is CASSFKRAVNTEAFF. Here the CDR3 DNA reads TGTGCCAGCAGTTTTAAGAGGGCGGTCAACACTGAAGCTTTCTTT.

This clone was counted a single time. The chain has TRBV5-6 and TRBJ2-3; tentative D call: TRBD2 (6 bases). Germline V gene sequence: CDR1 SGHDT, CDR2 YYEEEE. There are 16 residues in the CDR3. Trimming left V 0 bases short and J 2 bases short, with 13 bases between. In DNA form, the CDR3 reads TGTGCCAGCAGCTTGGTTGCTAGCGACCCCACAGATACGCAGTATTTT. Residues: CASSLVASDPTDTQYF.

The V gene is TRBV4-1, the J gene TRBJ2-5; D unclear. The ends were cut back, 5 bases at V and 5 bases at J, with 9 bases in the middle. The CDR3 extends over 12 amino acids. Germline V gene data show CDR1 as MGHRA and CDR2 as YSYEKL. DNA of the CDR3: TGCGCCAGCAGCAAAATAGGGGAGACCCAGTACTTC. Translating gives CASSKIGETQYF.

The gene calls are TRBV5-6 and TRBJ1-2; D gene uncertain. Trimming shortened V by 0 bases and J by 8 bases, and 11 bases separated the two germline ends. From germline, CDR1 is SGHDT and CDR2 YYEEEE. There are 13 residues in the CDR3. CDR3 nucleotides: TGTGCCAGCAGCTTGGCCATGGAAGGAGGCTACACCTTC. Translated: CASSLAMEGGYTF.

This sequence joins TRBV4-1 and TRBJ2-2; D perhaps matches TRBD1 (5 bases). Germline CDR1 and CDR2: MGHRA and YSYEKL. The V and J ends lost 4 bases and 3 bases respectively, with 15 bases between them. The CDR3 has 16 residues. CDR3 amino acids: CASSPPAARDTGELFF. For the CDR3, the DNA is TGCGCCAGCAGCCCCCCGGCTGCCAGGGACACCGGGGAGCTGTTTTTT.

The rearrangement joins TRBV2 to TRBJ1-2, with no clear D. V was clipped by 1 base and J by 0 bases, with 15 bases between them. The CDR3 is 17 amino acids. CDR1 and CDR2 (germline): SNHLY, FYNNEI. CDR3 DNA sequence: TGTGCCAGCAGTGAAGGGAGGCTGGCAGAACCTAACTATGGCTACACCTTC. Encoded protein: CASSEGRLAEPNYGYTF.

The J gene is TRBJ2-6, the V gene TRBV18; tentative D call: TRBD1 (5 bases). The V end was cut by 2 bases, the J end by 1 base, with 6 bases between. The CDR3 has 15 amino acids. CDR1 is KGHSH and CDR2 is LQKENI in the germline V gene. CDR3 residues: CASSPAGSGANVLTF. In DNA form, the CDR3 reads TGTGCCAGCTCACCAGCAGGGTCTGGGGCCAACGTCCTGACTTTC.

The chain couples TRBV7-9 to TRBJ2-2; the match to TRBD1 covers 10 bases. Germline loops: CDR1 SEHNR, CDR2 FQNEAQ (reference sequence). The CDR3 has 15 residues. V lost 1 base, J lost 7 bases, and 3 bases stayed unmatched. The CDR3 reads CASSLGQGAGGELFF. In nucleotides, the CDR3 is TGTGCCAGCAGCTTAGGACAGGGGGCCGGCGGGGAGCTGTTTTTT.

The genes are TRBV10-3 and TRBJ2-7; 8 bases align to TRBD1. Per germline, CDR1 ENHRY and CDR2 SYGVKD. CDR3 length equals 17 residues. V shed 2 bases and J 3 bases; nucleotides not matched to a gene: 12. In DNA, the CDR3 is TGTGCCATCAGTGAGGAGGGTCGCGGACAGGGAAACTACGAGCAGTACTTC. The encoded protein is CAISEEGRGQGNYEQYF.

Details on this clone: This CDR3 is also generated by other DNA sequences in the sample. V usage is TRBV27 and J usage is TRBJ2-7; possibly TRBD1 for D (5 bases). Trimming took 4 bases from V and 4 from J, leaving 14 bases between them. Germline CDR1 reads MNHEY; CDR2 reads SMNVEV (reference sequence). The CDR3 is 14 residues long. The CDR3 bases are TGTGCCAGCAGTTATGGGCAGGGTGGGTACGAGCAGTACTTC. Translated: CASSYGQGGYEQYF.

The rearrangement uses TRBV4-1 and TRBJ2-2, with D tentatively TRBD1 (6 bases). The V gene's germline CDR1 is MGHRA and CDR2 YSYEKL. Trimming removed 4 bases from V and 6 bases from J, with 9 bases in between. The CDR3 covers 13 residues. CDR3 sequence (DNA): TGCGCCAGCAGCCTCAGGGGATCCGGGGAGCTGTTTTTT. It is translated as CASSLRGSGELFF.

The chain carries TRBV7-8 and TRBJ1-5; D is possibly TRBD1 (5 bases). Trimming pared 4 bases from V and 1 base from J, leaving 17 bases between. The CDR3 contains 17 residues. Germline V gene lookup returns CDR1 SGHVS and CDR2 FQNEAQ. CDR3 sequence: CASSWDPGTGSNQPQHF. For the CDR3, the DNA is TGTGCCAGCAGCTGGGACCCGGGGACGGGAAGCAATCAGCCCCAGCATTTT.

V is TRBV7-9 and J is TRBJ1-1; a weak D match, TRBD1 (6 bases). The CDR3 loop spans 18 amino acids. V was pared by 4 bases and J by 0 bases, with 21 bases between. CDR1 and CDR2 from the germline V gene are SEHNR and FQNEAQ (reference sequence). The CDR3 nucleotides are TGTGCCAGCAGCTCATACATCCTTACAGGGAGCATGAACACTGAAGCTTTCTTT. It translates to CASSSYILTGSMNTEAFF.

This rearrangement joins TRBV6-5 to TRBJ1-2; D gene ambiguous. V lost 4 bases and J lost 2, with 11 bases in between. The CDR3 sequence is 14 residues long. The germline CDR1 and CDR2 sequences are MNHEY and SVGAGI. Here the CDR3 DNA reads TGTGCCAGCAGTTTCCGGGAAGGGAACTATGGCTACACCTTC. Its protein is CASSFREGNYGYTF.